This paragraph covers one TCR beta chain sequence. This sample stems from a study of preoperative IRX-2 immunotherapy in early breast cancer. The treatment is: preoperative locoregional IRX-2 cytokine immunotherapy. Preoperative locoregional IRX-2 cytokine immunotherapy was tested in the phase Ib source study. The CDR3 is 13 amino acids. V shed 7 bases and J shed 1 base, with 10 bases lying between them. From germline, CDR1 is ENHRY and CDR2 SYGVKD. The assay was immunoSEQ multiplex PCR, and TCRdb's table has in-frame clones only and misses some. The repertoire holds roughly 25,000 clones, around 89% seen once, with 9% in the top ten.

The clonotype comes from a human donor with breast cancer. The V gene is TRBV10-3, the J gene TRBJ1-1; no clear D. This specimen was tumor tissue, taken after IRX-2 immunotherapy. The CDR3 spells CAINGQPNTEAFF. The CDR3 nucleotides are TGTGCCATCAATGGGCAGCCGAACACTGAAGCTTTCTTT.